The rows below give T cell receptor beta chains drawn from one sample of a study of cytomegalovirus exposure and HLA in healthy donors. Assay: immunoSEQ multiplex PCR; the TCRdb copy retains only in-frame clones and omits some. The sample shows about 160,000 clones, 68% of them seen only once. Specimen: PBMCs. The receptor source for this set is a middle-aged woman in good health and CMV-seropositive. CDR3s include the opening cysteine and the closing phenylalanine or tryptophan. The order of the fields is CDR3 length, V gene, J gene, clone size, D gene, CDR3 protein, CDR3 DNA. The D gene is left open where the match is weak. Clone size appears in some rows only: once, few, many, or a class for an expanded clone.

CDR3 length: 14; V gene: TRBV28; J gene: TRBJ1-5; clone size: -; D gene: TRBD1; CDR3 protein: CASSPGTGNQPQHF; CDR3 DNA: TGTGCCAGCAGCCCCGGGACAGGGAATCAGCCCCAGCATTTT
CDR3 length: 10; V gene: TRBV19; J gene: TRBJ2-2; clone size: -; D gene: -; CDR3 protein: CASPTGELFF; CDR3 DNA: TGTGCCAGTCCAACCGGGGAGCTGTTTTTT
CDR3 length: 16; V gene: TRBV19; J gene: TRBJ2-4; clone size: once; D gene: TRBD1; CDR3 protein: CASSFLKGTGESIQYF; CDR3 DNA: TGTGCCAGTAGTTTCCTCAAGGGGACAGGGGAAAGCATTCAGTACTTC
CDR3 length: 15; V gene: TRBV19; J gene: TRBJ2-1; clone size: -; D gene: TRBD2; CDR3 protein: CASSSGRGSYNEQFF; CDR3 DNA: TGTGCCAGTAGTAGCGGGAGAGGGTCGTACAATGAGCAGTTCTTC
CDR3 length: 16; V gene: TRBV29-1; J gene: TRBJ2-6; clone size: -; D gene: -; CDR3 protein: CSVEGNGGGGANVLTF; CDR3 DNA: TGCAGCGTTGAAGGAAACGGCGGCGGTGGGGCCAACGTCCTGACTTTC
CDR3 length: 17; V gene: TRBV4-3; J gene: TRBJ2-1; clone size: -; D gene: -; CDR3 protein: CASSQDPLGGPYNEQFF; CDR3 DNA: TGCGCCAGCAGCCAAGATCCCTTAGGGGGACCCTACAATGAGCAGTTCTTC
CDR3 length: 17; V gene: TRBV4-3; J gene: TRBJ2-3; clone size: -; D gene: TRBD2; CDR3 protein: CASSQVLAGGPTDTQYF; CDR3 DNA: TGCGCCAGCAGCCAAGTCCTAGCGGGAGGGCCCACAGATACGCAGTATTTT
CDR3 length: 13; V gene: TRBV6-1; J gene: TRBJ1-1; clone size: few; D gene: -; CDR3 protein: CASSSGVATEAFF; CDR3 DNA: TGTGCCAGCAGCTCAGGGGTGGCCACTGAAGCTTTCTTT
CDR3 length: 13; V gene: TRBV12-5; J gene: TRBJ1-2; clone size: -; D gene: -; CDR3 protein: CASGSAGDYGYTF; CDR3 DNA: TGTGCTAGTGGTTCGGCAGGGGACTATGGCTACACCTTC
CDR3 length: 15; V gene: TRBV27; J gene: TRBJ1-4; clone size: -; D gene: TRBD1; CDR3 protein: CASSSRRSGGEKLFF; CDR3 DNA: TGTGCCAGCAGTTCCCGACGGTCAGGGGGTGAAAAACTGTTTTTT
CDR3 length: 14; V gene: TRBV6-5; J gene: TRBJ2-7; clone size: -; D gene: -; CDR3 protein: CASTGGAPRHEQYF; CDR3 DNA: TGTGCCAGCACTGGGGGGGCGCCCCGCCACGAGCAGTACTTC
CDR3 length: 16; V gene: TRBV4-2; J gene: TRBJ1-2; clone size: -; D gene: TRBD1; CDR3 protein: CASSQDRDRGLNGYPF; CDR3 DNA: TGTGCCAGCAGCCAAGATCGGGACAGGGGCTTAAATGGCTACCCCTTC
CDR3 length: 13; V gene: TRBV28; J gene: TRBJ1-2; clone size: -; D gene: -; CDR3 protein: CASSFQTVYGYTF; CDR3 DNA: TGTGCCAGCAGTTTTCAAACAGTTTATGGCTACACCTTC
CDR3 length: 15; V gene: TRBV28; J gene: TRBJ2-5; clone size: few; D gene: TRBD2; CDR3 protein: CASSLHRGGEETQYF; CDR3 DNA: TGTGCCAGCAGTTTACACCGGGGAGGGGAAGAGACCCAGTACTTC
CDR3 length: 14; V gene: TRBV4-1; J gene: TRBJ1-4; clone size: -; D gene: -; CDR3 protein: CASSHYGGDEKLFF; CDR3 DNA: TGCGCCAGCAGCCATTATGGGGGGGATGAAAAACTGTTTTTT
CDR3 length: 15; V gene: TRBV6-6; J gene: TRBJ2-1; clone size: -; D gene: -; CDR3 protein: CASSYYAGGPGEQFF; CDR3 DNA: TGTGCCAGCAGTTACTATGCAGGGGGGCCCGGTGAGCAGTTCTTC
CDR3 length: 15; V gene: TRBV19; J gene: TRBJ2-3; clone size: -; D gene: TRBD2; CDR3 protein: CASSRTSGRVDTQYF; CDR3 DNA: TGTGCCAGTAGTCGGACTAGCGGGAGGGTGGATACGCAGTATTTT
CDR3 length: 17; V gene: TRBV13; J gene: TRBJ1-3; clone size: once; D gene: -; CDR3 protein: CASSLMSQAASGNTIYF; CDR3 DNA: TGTGCCAGCAGCTTAATGTCGCAGGCTGCTTCTGGAAACACCATATATTTT
CDR3 length: 13; V gene: TRBV11-2; J gene: TRBJ1-1; clone size: few; D gene: TRBD1; CDR3 protein: CASSPDRDTEAFF; CDR3 DNA: TGTGCCAGCAGCCCCGACAGGGACACTGAAGCTTTCTTT
CDR3 length: 18; V gene: TRBV4-2; J gene: TRBJ2-7; clone size: -; D gene: TRBD2; CDR3 protein: CASSQVGLAGLIPYEQYF; CDR3 DNA: TGTGCCAGCAGCCAAGTGGGACTAGCGGGCCTAATTCCCTACGAGCAGTACTTC
CDR3 length: 15; V gene: TRBV7-9; J gene: TRBJ2-3; clone size: -; D gene: -; CDR3 protein: CSSSLDFPTTDTQYF; CDR3 DNA: TGTTCCAGCAGCTTAGACTTCCCTACCACAGATACGCAGTATTTT
CDR3 length: 16; V gene: TRBV18; J gene: TRBJ1-4; clone size: once; D gene: TRBD1; CDR3 protein: CASSLRVGQGDEKLFF; CDR3 DNA: TGTGCCAGCTCACTACGGGTAGGACAGGGCGATGAAAAACTGTTTTTT
CDR3 length: 14; V gene: TRBV9; J gene: TRBJ1-1; clone size: -; D gene: -; CDR3 protein: CASSVGTANTEAFF; CDR3 DNA: TGTGCCAGCAGCGTAGGCACAGCGAACACTGAAGCTTTCTTT
CDR3 length: 16; V gene: TRBV13; J gene: TRBJ2-7; clone size: -; D gene: TRBD1; CDR3 protein: CASRPTGLDSLYEQYF; CDR3 DNA: TGTGCCAGCAGACCGACAGGGCTGGACTCCCTCTACGAGCAGTACTTC
CDR3 length: 12; V gene: TRBV29-1; J gene: TRBJ2-2; clone size: -; D gene: -; CDR3 protein: CSVDQDTGELFF; CDR3 DNA: TGCAGCGTTGACCAGGACACCGGGGAGCTGTTTTTT